The source of this T cell receptor (beta chain) is a study of response to subunit inactivated influenza vaccine. This clonotype was observed a few times. Per germline, CDR1 GTSNPN and CDR2 SVGIG (reference sequence). With 3 bases removed from V and 2 bases from J, the gap between germline ends came to 10 bases. The CDR3 loop spans 13 amino acids. MiXCR, run by TCRdb on the RT-PCR reads, gives a single entry per CDR3 protein. The sample has 500,000 to 700,000 distinct CDR3 sequences; around 25% are singletons. This same sample was also part of a study on T cells expressing NK-cell markers. That paper adds: Beta-chain TCR cDNA was generated via 5'RACE template switching with UMIs. Of CD8+ T cells, 1.0-7.0% belonged to dominant NKG2C+ clonotypes in several donors. A handful of donors likewise had their CD3+CD56-NKG2C+ fraction led by these clonotypes. Questions lingered over whether expanded NKG2C+ T cell clones were HCMV-specific.

The sequences come from CD4+ T cells sorted from PBMCs, collected 11 to 12 days after vaccination. The clonotype comes from a middle-aged man who received an inactivated influenza vaccine. The rearrangement uses TRBV30 and TRBJ1-1; D might be TRBD1 (5 bases). In nucleotides, the CDR3 is TGTGCCTGGAGCGCAGGGTATAACACTGAAGCTTTCTTT. Translation gives CAWSAGYNTEAFF.